The next 8 T cell receptor beta chains were all read from a single sample in a study of T-cell memory formation after mild COVID-19. Using its own MiXCR run on the 5' RACE reads, TCRdb lists one record per CDR3 protein. The table shows almost 350,000 distinct CDR3 sequences, with about 20% occurring only once. The specimen was PBMCs or a T cell subset sorted from them (not recorded which). The source is a young man who had mild COVID-19 (a few samples of this study predate the infection). Cell type and time point are not known.

This clonotype was observed at least ten times. The chain joins TRBV7-9 to TRBJ2-1, with 7 bases that match TRBD1. CDR3 length equals 16 residues. CDR1 and CDR2 from the germline V gene are SEHNR and FQNEAQ (reference sequence). V shed 5 bases, J shed 6 bases, and the junction held 13 bases outside the gene matches. The CDR3 sequence: CASSPRQGGMGNEQFF. In DNA form, the CDR3 reads TGTGCCAGCAGCCCCCGACAGGGTGGGATGGGCAATGAGCAGTTCTTC. Variable domain in full (rest from reference TRBV7-9 and TRBJ2-1): DTGVSQNPRHKITKRGQNVTFRCDPISEHNRLYWYRQTLGQGPEFLTYFQNEAQLEKSRLLSDRFSAERPKGSFSTLEIQRTEQGDSAMYLCASSPRQGGMGNEQFFGPGTRLTVL.

This clonotype turned up a few times. The chain uses TRBV2 and TRBJ2-1; D gene uncertain. The CDR3 contains 12 residues. V was pared by 3 bases and J by 11 bases, with 11 bases between. Germline lookup yields CDR1 SNHLY and CDR2 FYNNEI. For the CDR3, the DNA is TGTGCCAGCAGTGAGAGTGGTCAGAAGCAGTTCTTC. Protein sequence: CASSESGQKQFF.

The table lists this clonotype with a few counts. V is TRBV29-1 and J is TRBJ1-1; D unclear. The ends were cut back, 2 bases at V and 7 bases at J, with 17 bases in the middle. Germline loops: CDR1 SQVTM, CDR2 ANQGSEA. CDR3 length: 14 residues. Written as DNA, the CDR3 is TGCAGCGTTGAACCGACTGGCAAGGGTAATGAAGCTTTCTTT. Translation gives CSVEPTGKGNEAFF. The full variable domain, rest sourced from reference TRBV29-1 and TRBJ1-1, is SAVISQKPSRDICQRGTSLTIQCQVDSQVTMMFWYRQQPGQSLTLIATANQGSEATYESGFVIDKFPISRPNLTFSTLTVSNMSPEDSSIYLCSVEPTGKGNEAFFGQGTRLTVV.

The chain is built from TRBV6-2 or TRBV6-3 and TRBJ2-5; 7 bases are a match to TRBD1. Germline V gene sequence: CDR1 MNHEY, CDR2 SVGEGT. V lost 6 bases to trimming and J lost 4 bases; unmatched junction nucleotides: 8. This CDR3 contains 14 residues. Here the CDR3 reads CASSTTGIRETQYF. The DNA of the CDR3 is TGTGCCAGCAGCACGACAGGGATTCGAGAGACCCAGTACTTC.

This sequence joins TRBV29-1 and TRBJ1-2; the D is unclear. The CDR3 is made up of 12 amino acids. V was trimmed by 4 bases and J by 8 bases, leaving 14 bases between them. Germline assignment: CDR1 SQVTM and CDR2 ANQGSEA. CDR3 loop: CSVVDPSEGYTF. CDR3 DNA sequence: TGCAGCGTTGTCGACCCGAGTGAGGGCTACACCTTC.

The chain recombines TRBV11-2 with TRBJ1-1; D not resolved. In germline, CDR1 is SGHAT, CDR2 FQNNGV. This CDR3 has 15 residues. Trimming took off 6 bases at V and 0 bases at J, with 14 bases between the two ends. The CDR3 sequence: CASSLNSVLNTEAFF. CDR3 DNA: TGTGCCAGCAGTCTTAATAGCGTCCTGAACACTGAAGCTTTCTTT.

The CDR3 nucleotides are TGCAGTGCTCTAGGACTGGACTCCTACAATGAGCAGTTCTTC. This sequence encodes CSALGLDSYNEQFF. The chain recombines TRBV20-1 with TRBJ2-1, with D tentatively TRBD2 (5 bases). The V end was cut by 5 bases, the J end by 0 bases, with 11 bases between. The germline V gene has CDR1 DFQATT and CDR2 SNEGSKA (reference sequence). The CDR3 totals 14 residues.

This clonotype was seen a few times. The genes are TRBV29-1 and TRBJ2-1, with D tentatively TRBD1 (5 bases). The V gene's germline CDR1 is SQVTM and CDR2 ANQGSEA. The CDR3 has 11 amino acids. Between the trimmed V and J ends, which lost 5 bases and 10 bases, there was a span of 12 bases. This CDR3 reads CSVQGYREQFF. CDR3 DNA sequence: TGCAGCGTTCAGGGCTATCGGGAGCAGTTCTTC.